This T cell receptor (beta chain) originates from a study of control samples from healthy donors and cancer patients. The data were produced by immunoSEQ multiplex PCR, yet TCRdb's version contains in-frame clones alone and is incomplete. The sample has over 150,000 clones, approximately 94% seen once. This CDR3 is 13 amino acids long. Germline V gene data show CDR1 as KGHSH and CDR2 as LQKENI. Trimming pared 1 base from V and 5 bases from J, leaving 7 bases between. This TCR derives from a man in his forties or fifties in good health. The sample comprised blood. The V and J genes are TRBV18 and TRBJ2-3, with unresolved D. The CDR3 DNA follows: TGTGCCAGCTCACCACAGCCCGGAGATACGCAGTATTTT. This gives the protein CASSPQPGDTQYF.